This TCR beta chain was recorded in a study of long-term antiretroviral therapy in people with HIV. Points on this clone: Antigen specificity is unknown.

Before DNA extraction, about 1-11 million cryopreserved PBMC were held in the samples. Unmatched junction bases numbered 13, after V lost 6 bases and J lost 6 bases. Looked up from germline, CDR1 is SGHTS and CDR2 is YDEGEE. The CDR3 runs 16 residues. The immunoSEQ assay was v3.0, run at survey level. Using immunoSEQ multiplex PCR, the repertoire was profiled, and TCRdb retains in-frame clones only, with some absent. The sample includes around 13,000 clones, 88% of them seen just once. Overall study findings and caveats: Clones that expanded before ART (that is, prior to treatment) dominated the repertoire at all time points. Controls exceeded HIV repertoires in CDR3 length range.

Sequences were derived from unsorted PBMCs, sampled 2.1 years after starting antiretroviral therapy. The V and J genes are TRBV5-8 and TRBJ2-4, with 9 positions matching TRBD1. This TCR was recovered from a woman between 35 and 50 years old with HIV. This CDR3 is CASIRATGGVINIQYF. The CDR3 DNA follows: TGTGCCAGCATCCGTGCAACAGGGGGCGTAATAAACATTCAGTACTTC.